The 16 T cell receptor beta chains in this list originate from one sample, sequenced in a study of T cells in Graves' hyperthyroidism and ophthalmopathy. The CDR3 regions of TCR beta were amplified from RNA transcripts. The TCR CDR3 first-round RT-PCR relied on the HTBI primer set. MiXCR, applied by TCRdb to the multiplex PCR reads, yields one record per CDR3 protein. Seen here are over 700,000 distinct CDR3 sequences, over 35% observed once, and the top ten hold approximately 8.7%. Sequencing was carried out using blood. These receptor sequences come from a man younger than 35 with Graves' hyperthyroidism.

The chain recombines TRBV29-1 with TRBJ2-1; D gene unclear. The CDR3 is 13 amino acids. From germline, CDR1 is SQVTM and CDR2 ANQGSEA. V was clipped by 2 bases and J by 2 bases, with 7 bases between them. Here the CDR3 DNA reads TGCAGCGTTGAATCAGGCGCCTACAATGAGCAGTTCTTC. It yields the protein CSVESGAYNEQFF.

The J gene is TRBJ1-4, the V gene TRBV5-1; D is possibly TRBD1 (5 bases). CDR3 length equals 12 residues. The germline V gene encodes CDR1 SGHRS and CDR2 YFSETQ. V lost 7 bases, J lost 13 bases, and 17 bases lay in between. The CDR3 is CASAANAGGLFF. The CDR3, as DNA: TGCGCCAGCGCGGCTAACGCCGGGGGACTGTTTTTT.

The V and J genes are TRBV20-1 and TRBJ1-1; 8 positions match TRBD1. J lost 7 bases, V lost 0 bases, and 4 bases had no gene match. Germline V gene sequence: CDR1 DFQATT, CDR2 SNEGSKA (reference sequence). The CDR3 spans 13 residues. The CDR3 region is CSARERDRYEAFF. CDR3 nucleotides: TGCAGTGCTAGAGAGAGGGACAGGTATGAAGCTTTCTTT.

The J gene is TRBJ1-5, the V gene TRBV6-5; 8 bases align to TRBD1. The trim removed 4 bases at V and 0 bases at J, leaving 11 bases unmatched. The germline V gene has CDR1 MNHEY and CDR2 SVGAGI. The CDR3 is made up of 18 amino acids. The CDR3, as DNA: TGTGCCAGCAGTTTACGGACCGGGACAGGCAATAGCAATCAGCCCCAGCATTTT. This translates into CASSLRTGTGNSNQPQHF.

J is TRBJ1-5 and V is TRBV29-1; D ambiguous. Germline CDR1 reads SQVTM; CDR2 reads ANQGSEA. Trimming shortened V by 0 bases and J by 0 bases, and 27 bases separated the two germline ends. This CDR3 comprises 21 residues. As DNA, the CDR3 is TGCAGCGTTGAAGATTGCACCGGGCTCCTATTTGTGTATCATAGCAATCAGCCCCAGCATTTT. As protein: CSVEDCTGLLFVYHSNQPQHF.

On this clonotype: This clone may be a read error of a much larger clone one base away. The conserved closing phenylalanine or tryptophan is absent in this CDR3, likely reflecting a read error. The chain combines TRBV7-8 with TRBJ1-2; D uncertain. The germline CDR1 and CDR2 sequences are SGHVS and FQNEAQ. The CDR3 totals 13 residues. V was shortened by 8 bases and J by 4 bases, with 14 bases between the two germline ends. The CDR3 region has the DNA TGTGCCAGCGTTAAAGACCGTAGCTATGGCTACACCCTC. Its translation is CASVKDRSYGYTL.

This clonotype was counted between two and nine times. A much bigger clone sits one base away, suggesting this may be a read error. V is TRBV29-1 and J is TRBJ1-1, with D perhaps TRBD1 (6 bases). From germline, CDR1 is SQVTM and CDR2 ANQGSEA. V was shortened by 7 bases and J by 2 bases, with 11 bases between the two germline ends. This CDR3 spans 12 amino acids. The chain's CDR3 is CSAGTTNTEAFF. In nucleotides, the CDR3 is TGCAGCGCCGGGACAACCAACACTGAAGCTTTCTTT.

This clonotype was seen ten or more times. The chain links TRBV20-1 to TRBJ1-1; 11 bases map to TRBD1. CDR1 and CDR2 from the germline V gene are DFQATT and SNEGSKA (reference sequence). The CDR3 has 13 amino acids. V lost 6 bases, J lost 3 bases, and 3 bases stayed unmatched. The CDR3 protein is CSAPGQGDTEAFF. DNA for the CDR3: TGCAGTGCCCCGGGACAGGGGGACACTGAAGCTTTCTTT.

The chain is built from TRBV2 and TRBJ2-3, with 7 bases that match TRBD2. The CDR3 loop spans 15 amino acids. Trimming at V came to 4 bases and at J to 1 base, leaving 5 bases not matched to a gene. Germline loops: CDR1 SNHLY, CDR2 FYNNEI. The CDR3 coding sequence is TGTGCCAGCAGTGGGTTTGGGAGGGGCACAGATACGCAGTATTTT. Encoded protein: CASSGFGRGTDTQYF.

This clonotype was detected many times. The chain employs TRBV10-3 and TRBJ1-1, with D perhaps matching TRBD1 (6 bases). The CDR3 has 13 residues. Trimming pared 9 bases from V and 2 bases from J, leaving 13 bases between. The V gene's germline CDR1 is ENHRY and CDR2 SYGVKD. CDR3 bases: TGTGCCATTAGGGGGGGAACTAACACTGAAGCTTTCTTT. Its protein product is CAIRGGTNTEAFF.

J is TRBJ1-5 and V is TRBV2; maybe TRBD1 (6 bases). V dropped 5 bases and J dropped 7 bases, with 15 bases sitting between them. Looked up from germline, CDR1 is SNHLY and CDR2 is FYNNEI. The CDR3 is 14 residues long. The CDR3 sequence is CASSLPQGRQPQHF. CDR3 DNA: TGTGCCAGCAGTCTTCCACAGGGTCGGCAGCCCCAGCATTTT.

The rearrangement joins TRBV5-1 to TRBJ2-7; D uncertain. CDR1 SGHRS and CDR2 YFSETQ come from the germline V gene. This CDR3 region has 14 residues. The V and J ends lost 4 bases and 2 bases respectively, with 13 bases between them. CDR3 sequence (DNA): TGCGCCAGCAGCCTAATTGAAAGTCCCTACGAGCAGTACTTC. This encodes CASSLIESPYEQYF.

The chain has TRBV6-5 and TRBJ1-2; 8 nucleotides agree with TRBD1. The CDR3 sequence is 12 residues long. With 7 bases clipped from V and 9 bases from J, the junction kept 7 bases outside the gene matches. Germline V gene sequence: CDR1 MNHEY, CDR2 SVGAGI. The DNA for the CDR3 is TGTGCCAGCACCGGACAGGGATCGAGCTACACCTTC. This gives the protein CASTGQGSSYTF.

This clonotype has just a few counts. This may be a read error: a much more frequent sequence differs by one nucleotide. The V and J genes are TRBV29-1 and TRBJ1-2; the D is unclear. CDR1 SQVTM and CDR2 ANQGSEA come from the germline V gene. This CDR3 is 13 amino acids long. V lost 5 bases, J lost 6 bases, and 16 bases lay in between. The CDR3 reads CSVYTSMPDGYTF. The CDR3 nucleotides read TGCAGCGTTTATACCTCGATGCCTGATGGCTACACCTTC.

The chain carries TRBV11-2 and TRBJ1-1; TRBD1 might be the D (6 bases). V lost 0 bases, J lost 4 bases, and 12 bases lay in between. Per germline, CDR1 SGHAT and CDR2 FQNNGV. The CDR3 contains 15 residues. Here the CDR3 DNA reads TGTGCCAGCAGCTTAGATGGGGGCGTAAGCACTGAAGCTTTCTTT. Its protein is CASSLDGGVSTEAFF.

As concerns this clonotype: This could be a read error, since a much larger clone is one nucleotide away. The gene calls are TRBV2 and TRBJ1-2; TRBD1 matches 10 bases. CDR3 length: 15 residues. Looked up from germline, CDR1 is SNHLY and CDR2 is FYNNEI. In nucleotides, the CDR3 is TGTGCCAGCAGTCCTAGACAGGGGGCAATGTATGGCCACACCTTC. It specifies CASSPRQGAMYGHTF.